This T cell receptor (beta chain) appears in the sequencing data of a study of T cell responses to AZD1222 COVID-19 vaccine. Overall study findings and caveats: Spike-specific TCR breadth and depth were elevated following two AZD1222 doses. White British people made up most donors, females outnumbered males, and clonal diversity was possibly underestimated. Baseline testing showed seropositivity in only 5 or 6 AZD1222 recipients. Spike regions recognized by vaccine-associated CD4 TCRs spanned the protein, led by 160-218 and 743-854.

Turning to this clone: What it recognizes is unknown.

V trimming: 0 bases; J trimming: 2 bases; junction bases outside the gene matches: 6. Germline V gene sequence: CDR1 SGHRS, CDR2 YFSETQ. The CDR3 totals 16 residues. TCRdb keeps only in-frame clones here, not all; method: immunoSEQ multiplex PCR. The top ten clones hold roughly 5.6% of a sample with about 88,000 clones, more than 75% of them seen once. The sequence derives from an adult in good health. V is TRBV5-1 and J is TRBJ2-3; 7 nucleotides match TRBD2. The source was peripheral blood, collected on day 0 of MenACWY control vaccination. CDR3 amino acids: CASSLVPSGTTDTQYF. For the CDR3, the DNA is TGCGCCAGCAGCTTGGTGCCTAGCGGAACCACAGATACGCAGTATTTT.